The 29 T cell receptor beta chains reported below all come from one sample, sequenced in a study of T cell responses to AZD1222 COVID-19 vaccine. Data came from immunoSEQ multiplex PCR; TCRdb stores just in-frame clones and leaves some out. The sample lists 100,000 to 150,000 clones, 89% occurring once. The sequencing used peripheral blood, collected on day 0 of AZD1222 vaccination. The source is an adult in good health.

V gene TRBV5-4 combines with J gene TRBJ1-2; D may be TRBD1 (5 bases). V shed 6 bases and J shed 3 bases, with 9 bases lying between them. This CDR3 is 12 amino acids long. Germline V gene lookup returns CDR1 SGHNT and CDR2 YYREEE (reference sequence). For the CDR3, the DNA is TGTGCCAGCAACGGACAAGACTATGGCTACACCTTC. Translation gives CASNGQDYGYTF.

The gene calls are TRBV5-6 and TRBJ2-7; no clear D. Germline V gene lookup returns CDR1 SGHDT and CDR2 YYEEEE. The V end was cut by 1 base, the J end by 6 bases, with 8 bases between. The CDR3 extends over 12 amino acids. CDR3 region: CASSLTVGEQYF. The CDR3 coding sequence is TGTGCCAGCAGCTTGACGGTCGGCGAGCAGTACTTC.

The chain carries TRBV19 and TRBJ1-1; 7 nucleotides match TRBD1. The V gene's germline CDR1 is LNHDA and CDR2 SQIVND (reference sequence). The CDR3 runs 15 residues. The junction had 6 bases not matched to a gene; V was cut back by 5 bases and J by 0 bases. This chain's CDR3 is CASSPWTGLNTEAFF. The CDR3 bases are TGTGCCAGTAGTCCGTGGACAGGCTTGAACACTGAAGCTTTCTTT. Full variable domain (rest looked up from reference TRBV19 and TRBJ1-1): DGGITQSPKYLFRKEGQNVTLSCEQNLNHDAMYWYRQDPGQGLRLIYYSQIVNDFQKGDIAEGYSVSREKKESFPLTVTSAQKNPTAFYLCASSPWTGLNTEAFFGQGTRLTVV.

This clone was counted once. V gene TRBV3-1 (or the pseudogene TRBV3-2) combines with J gene TRBJ2-5; the match to TRBD1 covers 7 bases. V lost 4 bases and J lost 2; bases outside the gene matches: 4. The germline gives CDR1 LGHDT, CDR2 YNNKEL (reference sequence). The CDR3 covers 14 residues. The CDR3 loop reads CASSLRDRQETQYF. In DNA, the CDR3 is TGTGCCAGCAGCCTCCGGGACAGACAAGAGACCCAGTACTTC.

The chain has TRBV3-1 (or the pseudogene TRBV3-2) and TRBJ1-4; D remains unclear. V was pared by 1 base and J by 14 bases, with 11 bases between. This CDR3 is 12 amino acids long. CDR1 and CDR2 (germline): LGHDT, YNNKEL (reference sequence). DNA of the CDR3: TGTGCCAGCAGCCAAGGAGGCAGCAGGCTGTTTTTT. Translated: CASSQGGSRLFF.

The chain employs TRBV9 and TRBJ2-5; D is possibly TRBD1 or TRBD2 (7 bases each). The CDR3 is made up of 16 amino acids. Germline values: CDR1 SGDLS, CDR2 YYNGEE. Trimming shortened V by 4 bases and J by 4 bases, and 20 bases separated the two germline ends. The CDR3 protein is CASSPGEGAVGETQYF. The CDR3 nucleotides are TGTGCCAGCAGCCCAGGGGAGGGGGCGGTGGGAGAGACCCAGTACTTC.

The rearrangement links TRBV4-1 to TRBJ2-7; possibly TRBD1 for D (6 bases). The CDR3 spans 15 residues. Per germline, CDR1 MGHRA and CDR2 YSYEKL. V lost 0 bases, J lost 6 bases, and 15 bases lay in between. The CDR3 region is CASSQDVDRFPEQYF. The DNA of the CDR3 is TGCGCCAGCAGCCAAGATGTGGACAGATTTCCCGAGCAGTACTTC.

Comments on this clone: Germline and junction disagree at one end, which may indicate a read error. J is TRBJ2-1 and V is TRBV25-1; 10 positions agree with TRBD1. CDR3 length: 14 amino acids. CDR1 and CDR2 (germline): MGHDK, SYGVNS. CDR3 protein: CASSESGQGVRLVF. CDR3 nucleotides: TGTGCCAGCAGTGAATCAGGACAGGGGGTCCGGTTGGTCTTC. The full variable domain, with the rest looked up from reference TRBV25-1 and TRBJ2-1, is EADIYQTPRYLVIGTGKKITLECSQTMGHDKMYWYQQDPGMELHLIHYSYGVNSTEKGDLSSESTVSRIRTEHFPLTLESARPSHTSQYLCASSESGQGVRLVFGPGTRLTVL.

V usage is TRBV29-1 and J usage is TRBJ2-7; no reliable D call. The V gene's germline CDR1 is SQVTM and CDR2 ANQGSEA. The CDR3 has 12 residues. V was trimmed by 6 bases and J by 3 bases, leaving 12 bases between them. The CDR3 reads CSVHDGYYEQYF. CDR3 DNA: TGCAGCGTCCACGACGGTTACTACGAGCAGTACTTC.

The V call is TRBV24-1, the J call TRBJ1-2; D ambiguous. The germline CDR1 and CDR2 sequences are KGHDR and SFDVKD. The CDR3 totals 14 residues. V lost 1 base and J lost 7, with 12 bases in between. The CDR3 spells CATSDFARVSGYTF. The CDR3 DNA reads as TGTGCCACCAGTGATTTTGCTAGGGTATCTGGCTACACCTTC.

This chain connects TRBV18 to TRBJ2-3; D is uncertain. This CDR3 comprises 13 residues. V lost 3 bases to trimming and J lost 2 bases, with 6 bases between them. The germline V gene encodes CDR1 KGHSH and CDR2 LQKENI. The CDR3 DNA reads as TGTGCCAGCTCACCGCGGAACACAGATACGCAGTATTTT. Encoded protein: CASSPRNTDTQYF.

V gene TRBV14 combines with J gene TRBJ2-1; D is undetermined. This CDR3 is built from 12 residues. The germline CDR1 and CDR2 sequences are SGHDN and FVKESK. V was cut by 4 bases and J by 8 bases, with 9 bases left in between. The CDR3 reads CASSRARHEQFF. As DNA, the CDR3 is TGTGCCAGCAGCCGCGCAAGACATGAGCAGTTCTTC.

This clone was observed once. This chain connects TRBV3-1 (or the pseudogene TRBV3-2) to TRBJ2-5; 16 bases are a match to TRBD2. The junction had 14 bases not matched to a gene; V was cut back by 2 bases and J by 2 bases. CDR3 length: 21 residues. The germline gives CDR1 LGHDT, CDR2 YNNKEL (reference sequence). The CDR3: CASSQLFFPGLAGGEQETQYF. DNA for the CDR3: TGTGCCAGCAGCCAACTTTTTTTCCCGGGACTAGCGGGAGGGGAACAAGAGACCCAGTACTTC.

V gene TRBV27 combines with J gene TRBJ1-2, with 7 bases lining up with TRBD1. The germline CDR1 and CDR2 sequences are MNHEY and SMNVEV (reference sequence). This CDR3 has 15 amino acids. Trimming cost V 4 bases and J 4 bases; bases outside gene matches: 9. CDR3 in amino acids: CASSSSGGFGYGYTF. Written as DNA, the CDR3 is TGTGCCAGCAGTTCATCAGGGGGATTCGGCTATGGCTACACCTTC.

V and J are TRBV6-5 and TRBJ2-2; 14 bases are a match to TRBD2. The CDR3 covers 15 residues. Germline V gene lookup returns CDR1 MNHEY and CDR2 SVGAGI. The V segment lost 7 bases and the J segment 9 bases; nucleotides outside the gene matches: 7. The CDR3: CASTGGLAGDWELFF. CDR3 DNA: TGTGCCAGCACCGGGGGACTAGCGGGAGACTGGGAGCTGTTTTTT.

This clone was detected once. The rearrangement uses TRBV28 and TRBJ1-5; TRBD1 agrees at 7 bases. Germline lookup yields CDR1 MDHEN and CDR2 SYDVKM. The CDR3 length is 15 residues. J lost 6 bases, V lost 6 bases, and 11 bases had no gene match. In DNA, the CDR3 is TGTGCCAGCAGGACGAGAAGGGGGCAGGCTCAGCCCCAGCATTTT. Residues: CASRTRRGQAQPQHF.

The chain recombines TRBV6-4 with TRBJ2-3, with 9 nucleotides matching TRBD2. The CDR3 loop spans 16 amino acids. CDR1 is MRHNA, CDR2 SNTAGT, per germline. Trimming at V came to 3 bases and at J to 1 base, leaving 5 bases not matched to a gene. The CDR3 loop is CASSEDSGRGTDTQYF. The DNA for the CDR3 is TGTGCCAGCAGTGAGGATAGCGGGAGAGGCACAGATACGCAGTATTTT.

V usage is TRBV28 and J usage is TRBJ2-7; D uncertain. The CDR3 spans 14 residues. CDR1 is MDHEN, CDR2 SYDVKM, per germline. V was cut by 7 bases and J by 5 bases, with 18 bases left in between. The CDR3 sequence: CASNPPGVRHEQYF. DNA of the CDR3: TGTGCCAGCAACCCCCCTGGGGTTCGCCACGAGCAGTACTTC.

V gene TRBV19 combines with J gene TRBJ1-1, with a tentative D call TRBD1 (5 bases). V shed 5 bases and J shed 4 bases, with 11 bases lying between them. Germline CDR1 reads LNHDA; CDR2 reads SQIVND (reference sequence). The CDR3 has 13 amino acids. In DNA, the CDR3 is TGTGCCAGTAGTGGGGCACGGGGCACTGAAGCTTTCTTT. Translating it yields CASSGARGTEAFF.

The rearrangement uses TRBV7-2 and TRBJ1-6, with 7 bases that match TRBD1. V trimming: 6 bases; J trimming: 10 bases; junction bases outside the gene matches: 12. The CDR3 loop spans 15 amino acids. In germline, CDR1 is SGHTA, CDR2 FQGNSA. The CDR3 DNA is TGTGCCAGCAGTGTAGCGACAGGGAGCGGGTCACCCCTCCACTTT. The encoded protein is CASSVATGSGSPLHF. Combining the CDR3 with reference TRBV7-2 and TRBJ1-6 gives the whole variable domain GAGVSQSPSNKVTEKGKDVELRCDPISGHTALYWYRQSLGQGLEFLIYFQGNSAPDKSGLPSDRFSAERTGGSVSTLTIQRTQQEDSAVYLCASSVATGSGSPLHFGNGTRLTVT.

This clone has a handful of counts. CDR3 in amino acids: CASSRDESFEQYF. CDR3 DNA sequence: TGTGCCAGCTCACGGGACGAGTCATTCGAGCAGTACTTC. The V and J genes are TRBV18 and TRBJ2-7, with D perhaps given as TRBD1 or TRBD2 (5 bases each). V lost 4 bases and J lost 6, with 13 bases in between. This CDR3 comprises 13 residues. Germline values: CDR1 KGHSH, CDR2 LQKENI. Full variable domain (missing parts from reference TRBV18 and TRBJ2-7): NAGVMQNPRHLVRRRGQEARLRCSPMKGHSHVYWYRQLPEEGLKFMVYLQKENIIDESGMPKERFSAEFPKEGPSILRIQQVVRGDSAAYFCASSRDESFEQYFGPGTRLTVT.

The V call is TRBV6-5, the J call TRBJ1-2, with TRBD1 identical over 7 bases. This CDR3 comprises 13 residues. Germline CDR1 and CDR2: MNHEY and SVGAGI. V dropped 6 bases and J dropped 5; count of bases not matched to a gene: 6. CDR3 in DNA: TGTGCCAGCAGGGGACAGACTTTTTATGGCTACACCTTC. Translating it yields CASRGQTFYGYTF.

The table lists this clone with a count of one. The V and J genes are TRBV7-9 and TRBJ1-2; D is possibly TRBD1 (5 bases). The V end was cut by 1 base, the J end by 1 base, with 13 bases between. CDR1 and CDR2 from the germline V gene are SEHNR and FQNEAQ (reference sequence). The CDR3 is made up of 16 amino acids. The CDR3 region is CASSLGAGEHNYGYTF. The CDR3, as DNA: TGTGCCAGCAGCTTAGGGGCGGGGGAGCATAACTATGGCTACACCTTC.

This CDR3 is CASSPTSGSPADTQYF. The CDR3 coding sequence is TGTGCCAGCAGCCCCACTAGCGGGAGTCCCGCAGATACGCAGTATTTT. The chain has TRBV7-9 and TRBJ2-3; the match to TRBD2 covers 11 bases. V was clipped by 5 bases and J by 4 bases; unmatched bases: 8. This CDR3 has 16 amino acids. CDR1 and CDR2 from the germline V gene are SEHNR and FQNEAQ (reference sequence).

The rearrangement joins TRBV6-5 to TRBJ1-1; D unclear. Trimming shortened V by 5 bases and J by 4 bases, and 17 bases separated the two germline ends. The CDR3 is 15 amino acids. Germline values: CDR1 MNHEY, CDR2 SVGAGI. CDR3 in DNA: TGTGCCAGCAGTCTGGACCGGCCGGGGATCACTGAAGCTTTCTTT. Its protein is CASSLDRPGITEAFF.

As for this clone: At one end the junction does not follow the germline gene, possibly because of a read error. This sequence joins TRBV5-4 and TRBJ2-2; D is uncertain. The CDR3 contains 14 residues. Germline CDR1 is SGHNT and CDR2 is YYREEE (reference sequence). The CDR3 DNA follows: TGTGCCAGCAGCCCGGAGTTGAACTCCGGGGAGCTGTTTTTT. It yields the protein CASSPELNSGELFF. The entire variable domain, with the rest obtained from reference TRBV5-4 and TRBJ2-2, is as follows: ETGVTQSPTHLIKTRGQQVTLRCSSQSGHNTVSWYQQALGQGPQFIFQYYREEENGRGNFPPRFSGLQFPNYSSELNVNALELDDSALYLCASSPELNSGELFFGEGSRLTVL.

The chain recombines TRBV19 with TRBJ1-2; TRBD1 aligns across 9 bases. The CDR3 spans 14 residues. Germline trimming cut 3 bases from V and 4 bases from J; bases unmatched to any gene: 3. Per the germline V gene, CDR1 is LNHDA and CDR2 is SQIVND (reference sequence). In DNA form, the CDR3 reads TGTGCCAGTAGTATCGGGACAGGGAGCTATGGCTACACCTTC. Its protein product is CASSIGTGSYGYTF. The full variable domain, completed using reference TRBV19 and TRBJ1-2, is DGGITQSPKYLFRKEGQNVTLSCEQNLNHDAMYWYRQDPGQGLRLIYYSQIVNDFQKGDIAEGYSVSREKKESFPLTVTSAQKNPTAFYLCASSIGTGSYGYTFGSGTRLTVV.

The chain joins TRBV11-3 to TRBJ1-2; the D gene is possibly TRBD1 (5 bases). Germline V gene sequence: CDR1 SGHNT, CDR2 YENEEA. Trimming stripped 5 bases from V and 2 bases from J, with 9 bases between. This CDR3 region has 13 residues. This chain's CDR3 is CASSTQGNYGYTF. The CDR3 DNA reads as TGTGCCAGCAGCACCCAGGGAAACTATGGCTACACCTTC.

The J gene is TRBJ1-6, the V gene TRBV28, with 11 bases identical to TRBD1. Germline CDR1 reads MDHEN; CDR2 reads SYDVKM. CDR3 length: 16 residues. V trimming: 4 bases; J trimming: 10 bases; junction bases outside the gene matches: 9. CDR3 protein: CASSWDRGDYGSPLHF. The CDR3 DNA is TGTGCCAGCAGTTGGGACAGGGGGGATTACGGCTCACCCCTCCACTTT.